This T cell receptor beta chain was captured by sequencing in a study of blood T cell repertoires in COVID-19. Sequencing used immunoSEQ multiplex PCR; TCRdb keeps in-frame clones, though not all of them. Of approximately 250,000 clones listed, more than 70% were seen once; the top ten hold 2.5%. Germline-derived CDR1 and CDR2 are KGHSH and LQKENI. CDR3 size: 14 residues. Trimming removed 9 bases at V and 0 bases at J, with 12 bases between. The source material was PBMCs or T cells enriched from blood (not recorded which). This receptor was taken from a woman aged 40 to 55 with acute COVID-19. V is TRBV18 and J is TRBJ1-3; the D is unclear. The CDR3 DNA sequence: TGTGCCAGTATAGACAAGGACTCTGGAAACACCATATATTTT. Translating it yields CASIDKDSGNTIYF.